This T cell receptor beta chain was documented in a study of blood T cell repertoires in COVID-19. For the study at large: Nucleic acid was either cDNA or gDNA, and it came from T cells, B-cell-depleted T cells, or PBMCs.

Sequenced by immunoSEQ multiplex PCR; TCRdb stores in-frame clones only, minus some. The sample yields more than 250,000 clones, 70% to 90% seen once. The CDR3 covers 15 residues. Germline V gene data show CDR1 as SGHRS and CDR2 as YFSETQ. With 0 bases removed from V and 4 bases from J, the gap between germline ends came to 10 bases. The chain couples TRBV5-1 to TRBJ1-4; no definite D call. The sample taken for sequencing was PBMCs or T cells enriched from blood (not recorded which). The origin of this receptor is a man younger than 45 who had recovered from COVID-19. The CDR3 loop reads CASSLGAARNEKLFF. The CDR3 DNA sequence: TGCGCCAGCAGCTTGGGGGCAGCACGTAATGAAAAACTGTTTTTT.